Here is one TCR beta chain with its context. The sample is drawn from a study of response to subunit inactivated influenza vaccine. MiXCR, run by TCRdb on the RT-PCR reads, gives a single entry per CDR3 protein. In the table there are about 300,000 distinct CDR3 sequences, around a fifth of which are singletons. The length of the CDR3 is 13 residues. V gave up 5 bases and J gave up 4 bases; unmatched junction bases: 6. Germline CDR1 is SGHRS and CDR2 is YFSETQ. The chain uses TRBV5-1 and TRBJ2-7; TRBD1 agrees at 7 bases. Sequences were derived from PBMCs from blood, sampled about 20 months after vaccination. This TCR was sampled from a man aged 50-75 years who received an inactivated influenza vaccine. The CDR3 DNA reads TGCGCCAGCAGGCCGGGACAGAGATACGAGCAGTACTTC. Protein product: CASRPGQRYEQYF.